Listed below are T cell receptor beta chains from one sample, sequenced in a study of CD8+CD57+ T cells in acquired aplastic anemia. Each CDR3 protein is one row after TCRdb ran MiXCR on the reads. The repertoire includes about 190,000 distinct CDR3 sequences, approximately 50% of them detected once, and around 9.7% sits in the top ten. The sequencing input was sorted CD4+, CD8+, or CD8+CD57+ T cells (not recorded which) from PBMCs. Receptors were obtained from a human donor with aplastic anemia. Both conserved end residues are part of each CDR3. The D gene is left open where the match is weak. The size entry is marked missing in some rows and otherwise reads once, few, many or a size class.

14	TRBV19	-	many	TRBJ2-7	CASSIKVQTYEQYF	TGTGCCAGTAGTATAAAAGTACAGACCTACGAGCAGTACTTC
14	TRBV20-1	TRBD1	many	TRBJ1-2	CSASPGQGANGYTF	TGCAGTGCTAGTCCGGGACAGGGGGCCAATGGCTACACCTTC
13	TRBV10-3	-	few	TRBJ1-5	CAIGWGDNQPQHF	TGTGCCATCGGTTGGGGGGATAATCAGCCCCAGCATTTT
13	TRBV5-6	-	many	TRBJ2-6	CASSYGQKGVLTF	TGTGCCAGCAGCTATGGACAAAAGGGCGTCCTGACTTTC
17	TRBV5-1	TRBD2	many	TRBJ2-3	CASSSLSFSGSTDTQYF	TGCGCCAGCAGTTCCCTTAGTTTTAGCGGGAGTACAGATACGCAGTATTTT
12	TRBV29-1	TRBD1	-	TRBJ2-5	CSAWTGEKTQYF	TGCAGCGCTTGGACAGGGGAGAAGACCCAGTACTTC
13	TRBV7-6	-	few	TRBJ2-5	CASSLARAETQYF	TGTGCCAGCAGCTTAGCGCGGGCAGAGACCCAGTACTTC
14	TRBV5-5	TRBD1	many	TRBJ1-6	CASSFDRAIPPLHF	TGTGCCAGCAGCTTCGACAGGGCAATACCACCCCTCCACTTT
15	TRBV15	-	-	TRBJ2-3	CATSRQVQVTDTQYF	TGTGCCACCAGCAGGCAGGTACAGGTCACAGATACGCAGTATTTT
13	TRBV2	-	few	TRBJ1-2	CASTHRVPDGYTF	TGTGCCAGCACCCACCGGGTCCCAGATGGCTACACCTTC
19	TRBV9	-	many	TRBJ1-3	CASSATPNPTSHSGNTIYF	TGTGCCAGCAGCGCGACGCCGAACCCGACAAGTCACTCTGGAAACACCATATATTTT
15	TRBV24-1	-	-	TRBJ2-3	CATSDSRDSTDTQYF	TGTGCCACCAGTGATTCCAGGGACAGCACAGATACGCAGTATTTT
13	TRBV19	-	once	TRBJ1-1	CASNLRGGSEAFF	TGTGCCAGCAACCTCCGGGGGGGCTCGGAAGCTTTCTTT
14	TRBV24-1	-	-	TRBJ2-5	CATSDPARQETQYF	TGTGCCACCAGTGACCCCGCCAGGCAAGAGACCCAGTACTTC
15	TRBV7-4	-	-	TRBJ1-3	CASSLFWQFGNTIYF	TGTGCCAGCAGCTTATTCTGGCAGTTTGGAAACACCATATATTTT
14	TRBV10-3	-	once	TRBJ1-1	CAISGTLEGTEAFF	TGTGCCATCAGTGGGACACTCGAGGGCACTGAAGCTTTCTTT
15	TRBV7-8	TRBD1	many	TRBJ2-7	CASSRDREGSYEQYF	TGTGCCAGCAGCAGGGACAGGGAGGGCTCCTACGAGCAGTACTTC
13	TRBV7-2	-	few	TRBJ2-5	CASSFQGGETQYF	TGTGCCAGCAGCTTCCAGGGTGGGGAGACCCAGTACTTC
13	TRBV19	-	-	TRBJ1-6	CASSSRVDSPLHF	TGTGCCAGTAGTAGCCGGGTGGATTCACCCCTCCACTTT
14	TRBV7-2	-	once	TRBJ2-5	CASSSGATQETQYF	TGTGCCAGCAGCTCTGGAGCAACACAAGAGACCCAGTACTTC